These 6 T cell receptor beta chains were sequenced from one sample in a study of T cell responses to AZD1222 COVID-19 vaccine. Repertoires were generated with immunoSEQ multiplex PCR, while TCRdb's copy carries only in-frame clones and drops some. The sample shows approximately 110,000 clones, roughly 89% of them seen only once. The source was peripheral blood, collected 28 days after the second AZD1222 dose. These receptors were obtained from an adult who received the AZD1222 COVID-19 vaccine.

This chain uses TRBV23-1 with TRBJ2-7, with 8 bases identical to TRBD1. TRBV23-1 is marked as an open reading frame, function uncertain. There are 11 residues in the CDR3. V dropped 10 bases and J dropped 7; count of bases not matched to a gene: 6. The CDR3, as DNA: TGCGCCATTCCAGGGGGCGGGGAGCAGTACTTC. Encoded protein: CAIPGGGEQYF.

The gene calls are TRBV7-2 and TRBJ2-2; perhaps TRBD1 as D (5 bases). CDR3 length: 15 residues. The germline V gene has CDR1 SGHTA and CDR2 FQGNSA. V was pared by 4 bases and J by 6 bases, with 15 bases between. In nucleotides, the CDR3 is TGTGCCAGCAGCTCTGGTCAGGGTTTTGCCGGGGAGCTGTTTTTT. Residues: CASSSGQGFAGELFF.

The chain has TRBV11-3 and TRBJ2-2; 8 nucleotides match TRBD1. The CDR3 has 15 residues. V was pared by 6 bases and J by 4 bases, with 7 bases of the junction left unmatched. Per the germline V gene, CDR1 is SGHNT and CDR2 is YENEEA. CDR3 in DNA: TGTGCCAGCAGTTTTCTTACAGGGGGCACCGGGGAGCTGTTTTTT. Translation: CASSFLTGGTGELFF. Based on the CDR3 plus reference TRBV11-3 and TRBJ2-2, the full variable domain is EAGVVQSPRYKIIEKKQPVAFWCNPISGHNTLYWYLQNLGQGPELLIRYENEEAVDDSQLPKDRFSAERLKGVDSTLKIQPAELGDSAVYLCASSFLTGGTGELFFGEGSRLTVL.

In the case of this clone: This specimen includes other DNA sequences encoding the same CDR3. This chain connects TRBV28 to TRBJ2-2; 10 bases agree with TRBD2. CDR1 MDHEN and CDR2 SYDVKM come from the germline V gene. V was clipped by 6 bases and J by 1 base; unmatched bases: 5. The CDR3 consists of 16 residues. CDR3 loop: CASSLRTSGNTGELFF. The CDR3 DNA sequence: TGTGCCAGCAGCTTAAGGACTAGCGGGAACACCGGGGAGCTGTTTTTT. The full variable domain, in which reference TRBV28 and TRBJ2-2 provide the parts outside the CDR3, is DVKVTQSSRYLVKRTGEKVFLECVQDMDHENMFWYRQDPGLGLRLIYFSYDVKMKEKGDIPEGYSVSREKKERFSLILESASTNQTSMYLCASSLRTSGNTGELFFGEGSRLTVL.

V and J are TRBV24-1 and TRBJ1-1, with a tentative D call TRBD1 (6 bases). Germline V gene lookup returns CDR1 KGHDR and CDR2 SFDVKD. The CDR3 is 20 amino acids. The V end lost 3 bases, the J end lost 1 base, and 26 bases lay between the germline ends. The CDR3 loop reads CATSDRDKGELRRENTEAFF. CDR3 nucleotides: TGTGCCACCAGTGATCGTGATAAGGGGGAATTGAGGAGAGAGAACACTGAAGCTTTCTTT.

The chain joins TRBV6-4 to TRBJ1-2; TRBD1 might be the D (5 bases). There are 14 residues in the CDR3. V was clipped by 2 bases and J by 0 bases, with 7 bases between them. CDR1 and CDR2 (germline): MRHNA, SNTAGT. The CDR3 sequence is CASSDPTANYGYTF. CDR3 DNA: TGTGCCAGCAGTGACCCGACAGCTAACTATGGCTACACCTTC.